The 2 T cell receptor beta chains below all came from one sample that was sequenced in a study of blood T cells in healthy people across ages. A second PCR of 7 to 11 cycles used a sample-barcoded 5' primer and a J-beta primer mix. A single record per CDR3 protein comes from TCRdb applying MiXCR to the 5' RACE reads. Of about 1.4 million distinct CDR3 sequences listed, roughly 60% are singletons. The sequenced sample was blood. These receptors all come from a man aged 18 to 30 in good health.

This clonotype was observed a few times. The gene calls are TRBV5-5 and TRBJ2-4; D uncertain. This CDR3 spans 13 amino acids. Trimming left V 5 bases short and J 9 bases short, with 15 bases between. Germline-derived CDR1 and CDR2 are SGHKS and YYEKEE (reference sequence). CDR3 amino acids: CASSTGLFGIQYF. The CDR3 coding sequence is TGTGCCAGCAGTACTGGTTTGTTTGGCATTCAGTACTTC.

This chain uses TRBV10-3 with TRBJ2-3; TRBD2 might be the D (6 bases). V shed 0 bases and J shed 6 bases, with 10 bases lying between them. Germline loops: CDR1 ENHRY, CDR2 SYGVKD. The CDR3 consists of 14 residues. This CDR3 is CAISESKGRDTQYF. Written as DNA, the CDR3 is TGTGCCATCAGTGAGTCAAAAGGGAGGGATACGCAGTATTTT.